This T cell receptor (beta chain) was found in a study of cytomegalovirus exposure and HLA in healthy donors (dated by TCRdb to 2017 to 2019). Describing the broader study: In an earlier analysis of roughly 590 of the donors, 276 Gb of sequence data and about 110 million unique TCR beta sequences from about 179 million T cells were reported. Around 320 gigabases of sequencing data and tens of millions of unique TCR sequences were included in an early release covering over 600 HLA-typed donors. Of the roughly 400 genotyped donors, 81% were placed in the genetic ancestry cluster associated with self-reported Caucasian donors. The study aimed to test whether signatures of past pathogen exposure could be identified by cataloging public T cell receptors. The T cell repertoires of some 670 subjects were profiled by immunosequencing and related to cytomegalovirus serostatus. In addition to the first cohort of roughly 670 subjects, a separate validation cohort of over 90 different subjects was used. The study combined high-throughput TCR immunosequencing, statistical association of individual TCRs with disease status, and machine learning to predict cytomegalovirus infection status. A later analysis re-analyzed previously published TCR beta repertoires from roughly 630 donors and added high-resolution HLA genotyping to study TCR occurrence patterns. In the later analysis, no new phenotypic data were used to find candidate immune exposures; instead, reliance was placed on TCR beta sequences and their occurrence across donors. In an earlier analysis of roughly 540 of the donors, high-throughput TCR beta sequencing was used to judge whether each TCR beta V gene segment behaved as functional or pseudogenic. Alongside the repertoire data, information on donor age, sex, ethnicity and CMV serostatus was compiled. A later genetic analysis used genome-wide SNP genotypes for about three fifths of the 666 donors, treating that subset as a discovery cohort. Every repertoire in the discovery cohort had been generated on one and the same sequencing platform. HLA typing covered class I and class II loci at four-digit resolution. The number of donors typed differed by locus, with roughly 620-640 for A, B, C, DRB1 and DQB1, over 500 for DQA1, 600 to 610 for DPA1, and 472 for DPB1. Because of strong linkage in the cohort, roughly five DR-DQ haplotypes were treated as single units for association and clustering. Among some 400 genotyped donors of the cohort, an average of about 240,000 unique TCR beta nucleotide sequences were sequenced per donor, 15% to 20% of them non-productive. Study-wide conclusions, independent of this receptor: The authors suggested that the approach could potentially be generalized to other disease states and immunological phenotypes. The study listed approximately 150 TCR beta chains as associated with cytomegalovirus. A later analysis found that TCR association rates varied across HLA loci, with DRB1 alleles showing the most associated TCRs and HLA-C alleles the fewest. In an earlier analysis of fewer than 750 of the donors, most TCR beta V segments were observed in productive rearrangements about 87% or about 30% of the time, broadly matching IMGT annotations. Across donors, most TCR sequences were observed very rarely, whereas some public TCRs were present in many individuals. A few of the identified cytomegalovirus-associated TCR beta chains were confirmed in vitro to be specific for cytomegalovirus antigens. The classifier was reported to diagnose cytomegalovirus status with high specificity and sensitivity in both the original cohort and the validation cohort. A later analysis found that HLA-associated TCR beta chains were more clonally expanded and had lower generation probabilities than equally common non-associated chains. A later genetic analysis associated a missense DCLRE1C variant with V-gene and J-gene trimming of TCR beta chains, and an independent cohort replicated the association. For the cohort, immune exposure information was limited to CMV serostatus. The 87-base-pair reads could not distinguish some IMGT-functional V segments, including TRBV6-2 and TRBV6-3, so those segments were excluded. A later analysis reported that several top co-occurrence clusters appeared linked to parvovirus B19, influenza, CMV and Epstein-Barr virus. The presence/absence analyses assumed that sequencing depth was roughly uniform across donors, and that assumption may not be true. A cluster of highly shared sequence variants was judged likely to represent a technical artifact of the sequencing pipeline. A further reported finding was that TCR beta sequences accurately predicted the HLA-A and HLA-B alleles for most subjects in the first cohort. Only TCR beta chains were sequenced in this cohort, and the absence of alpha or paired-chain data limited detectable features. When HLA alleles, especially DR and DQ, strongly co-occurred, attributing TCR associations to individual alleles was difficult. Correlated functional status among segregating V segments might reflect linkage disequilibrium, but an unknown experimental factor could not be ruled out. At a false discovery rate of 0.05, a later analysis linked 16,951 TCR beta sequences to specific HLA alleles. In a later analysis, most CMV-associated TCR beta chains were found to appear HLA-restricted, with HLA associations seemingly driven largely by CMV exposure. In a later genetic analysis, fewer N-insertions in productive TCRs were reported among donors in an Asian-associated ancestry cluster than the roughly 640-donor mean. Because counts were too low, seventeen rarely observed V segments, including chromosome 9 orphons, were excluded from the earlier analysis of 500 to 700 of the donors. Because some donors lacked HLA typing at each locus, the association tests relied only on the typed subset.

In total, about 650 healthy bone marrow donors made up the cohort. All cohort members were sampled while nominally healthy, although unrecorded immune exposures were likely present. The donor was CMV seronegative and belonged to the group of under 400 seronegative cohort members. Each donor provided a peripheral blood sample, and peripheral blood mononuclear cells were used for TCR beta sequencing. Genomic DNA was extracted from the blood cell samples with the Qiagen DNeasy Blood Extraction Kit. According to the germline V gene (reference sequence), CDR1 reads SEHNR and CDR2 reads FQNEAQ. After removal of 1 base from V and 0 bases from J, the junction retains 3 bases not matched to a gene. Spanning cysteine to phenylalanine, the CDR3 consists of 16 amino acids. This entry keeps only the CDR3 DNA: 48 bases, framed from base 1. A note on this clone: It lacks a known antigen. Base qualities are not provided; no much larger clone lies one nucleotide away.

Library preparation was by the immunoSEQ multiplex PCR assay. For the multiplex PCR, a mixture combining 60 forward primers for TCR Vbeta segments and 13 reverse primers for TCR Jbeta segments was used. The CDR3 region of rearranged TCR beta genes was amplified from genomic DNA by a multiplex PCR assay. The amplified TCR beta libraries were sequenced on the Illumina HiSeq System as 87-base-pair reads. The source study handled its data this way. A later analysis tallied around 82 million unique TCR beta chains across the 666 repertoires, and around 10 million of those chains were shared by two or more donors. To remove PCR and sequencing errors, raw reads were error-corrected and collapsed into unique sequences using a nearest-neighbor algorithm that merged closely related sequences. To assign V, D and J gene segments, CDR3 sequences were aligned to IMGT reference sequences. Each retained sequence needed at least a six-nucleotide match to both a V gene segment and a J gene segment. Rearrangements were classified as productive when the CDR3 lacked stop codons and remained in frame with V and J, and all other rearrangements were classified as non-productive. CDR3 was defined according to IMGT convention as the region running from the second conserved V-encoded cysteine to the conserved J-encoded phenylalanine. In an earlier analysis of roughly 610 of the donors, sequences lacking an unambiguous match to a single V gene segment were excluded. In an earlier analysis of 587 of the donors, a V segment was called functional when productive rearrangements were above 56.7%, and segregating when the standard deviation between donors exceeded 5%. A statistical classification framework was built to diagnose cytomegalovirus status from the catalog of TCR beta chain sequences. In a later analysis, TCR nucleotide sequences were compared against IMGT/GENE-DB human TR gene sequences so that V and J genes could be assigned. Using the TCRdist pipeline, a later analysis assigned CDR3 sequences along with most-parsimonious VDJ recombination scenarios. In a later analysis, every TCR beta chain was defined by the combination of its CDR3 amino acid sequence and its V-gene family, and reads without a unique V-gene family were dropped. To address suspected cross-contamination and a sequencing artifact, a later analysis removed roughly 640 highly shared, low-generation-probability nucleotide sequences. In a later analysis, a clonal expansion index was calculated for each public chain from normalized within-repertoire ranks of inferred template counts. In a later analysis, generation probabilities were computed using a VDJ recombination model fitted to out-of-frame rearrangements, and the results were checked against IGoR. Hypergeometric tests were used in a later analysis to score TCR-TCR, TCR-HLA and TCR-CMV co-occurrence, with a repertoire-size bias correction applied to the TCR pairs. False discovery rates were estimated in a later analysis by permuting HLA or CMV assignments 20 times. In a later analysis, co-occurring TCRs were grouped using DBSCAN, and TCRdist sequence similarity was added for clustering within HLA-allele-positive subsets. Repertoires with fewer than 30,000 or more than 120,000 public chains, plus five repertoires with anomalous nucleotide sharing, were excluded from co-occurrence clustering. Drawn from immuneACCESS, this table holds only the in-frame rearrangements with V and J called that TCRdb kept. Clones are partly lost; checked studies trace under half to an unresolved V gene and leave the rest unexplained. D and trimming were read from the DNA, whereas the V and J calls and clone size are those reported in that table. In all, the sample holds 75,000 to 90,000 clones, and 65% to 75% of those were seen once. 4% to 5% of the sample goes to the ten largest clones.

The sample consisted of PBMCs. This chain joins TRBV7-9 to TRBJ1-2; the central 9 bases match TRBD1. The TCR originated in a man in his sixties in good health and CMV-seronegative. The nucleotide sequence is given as TGTGCCAGCAGCTTAGAAAGACAGGGGGCTAACTATGGCTACACCTTC. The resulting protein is CASSLERQGANYGYTF.